This entry is about one T cell receptor beta chain. The target antigen is unknown. TCRdb re-derived calls from the 5' RACE reads in MiXCR, one entry per CDR3 protein. The table records roughly 540,000 distinct CDR3 sequences, around 20% of them present only once. This sample was taken from a study of identical twins. Findings and limits, study-wide: Cross-sectional statistics, not tracking of the same donors, supported the conclusions.

With 0 bases removed from V and 7 bases from J, the gap between germline ends came to 8 bases. This CDR3 region has 14 residues. Germline V gene data show CDR1 as SGDLS and CDR2 as YYNGEE. These data also featured in a second study, about T cells expressing NK-cell markers.

The sequencing input was CD4+ T cells sorted from blood. The chain combines TRBV9 with TRBJ1-6; unclear D gene. This TCR came from a woman under 30 in good health. CDR3 coding DNA: TGTGCCAGCAGCGTAGAAACCGGGAATTCACCCCTCCACTTT. Translating gives CASSVETGNSPLHF.